This TCR beta chain was found in a study of OX40 agonist ivuxolimab in advanced cancers. Sequencing used immunoSEQ multiplex PCR; TCRdb keeps in-frame clones, though not all of them. Of 50,000 to 70,000 clones in the sample, approximately 86% were seen once. As to this clone: Within the sample, other DNA sequences also encode this same CDR3.

This CDR3 contains 16 residues. Per the germline V gene, CDR1 is MNHEY and CDR2 is SVGAGI. With 0 bases removed from V and 1 base from J, the gap between germline ends came to 12 bases. The rearrangement joins TRBV6-5 to TRBJ1-1; D might be TRBD1 (6 bases). The source was CD4+ or CD8+ T cells sorted from blood, collected in a trial of the OX40 agonist ivuxolimab. This TCR came from an adult with an advanced solid tumor such as melanoma, head and neck, liver or kidney cancer. The CDR3 DNA follows: TGTGCCAGCAGTTACTCGAAGGGACATCAGAACACTGAAGCTTTCTTT. Protein sequence: CASSYSKGHQNTEAFF.